Each of the 16 T cell receptor beta chains below was sequenced from the same sample in a study of T cell responses to AZD1222 COVID-19 vaccine (dated by TCRdb to the early 2020s). The time point label here, explained by the study, means: baseline before first vaccination. Library generation was performed with the immunoSEQ multiplex PCR assay. As stored in TCRdb, this immuneACCESS dataset retains in-frame rearrangements with V and J assigned. A fraction of the clones does not appear; measured against another copy, unresolved V genes explain less than half of the discrepancy, and the remainder lacks a known reason. Within this sample are around 120,000 clones, with 80% to 95% of them counted one time only. Jointly, the top ten make up 0.8% to 1.1% of the sample. This specimen was peripheral blood, taken on day 0 of AZD1222 vaccination. The origin of the receptors is an adult in good health.

The chain joins TRBV28 to TRBJ2-7, with 7 positions matching TRBD1. Germline V gene lookup returns CDR1 MDHEN and CDR2 SYDVKM. The V and J ends lost 3 bases and 1 base, in that order; junction bases with no gene match: 3. The length of the CDR3 is 14 residues. CDR3 nucleotides: TGTGCCAGCAGTTTTTTGGACAGGTCCTACGAGCAGTACTTC. This gives the protein CASSFLDRSYEQYF.

The CDR3 DNA is TGTGCCAGCAGGCGGACAGGAAAAGAGACCCAGTACTTC. This codes for CASRRTGKETQYF. The V gene is TRBV2, the J gene TRBJ2-5; 7 bases agree with TRBD1. The CDR3 covers 13 residues. In germline, CDR1 is SNHLY, CDR2 FYNNEI. Unmatched junction bases numbered 4, after V lost 6 bases and J lost 3 bases.

This chain uses TRBV3-1 (or the pseudogene TRBV3-2) with TRBJ1-2; D is unresolved. This CDR3 is built from 11 residues. V shed 1 base and J shed 7 bases, with 4 bases lying between them. Germline assignment: CDR1 LGHDT and CDR2 YNNKEL (reference sequence). The CDR3 DNA reads as TGTGCCAGCAGCCAAGGGGCTGGCTACACCTTC. As protein: CASSQGAGYTF.

In its sample, this clone was seen once. The chain's CDR3 is CASSLDRIAGIHEQYF. The CDR3 DNA reads as TGTGCCAGCAGCTTAGATCGCATCGCAGGGATCCACGAGCAGTACTTC. V and J are TRBV11-2 and TRBJ2-7; D possibly corresponds to TRBD1 (5 bases). The CDR3 runs 16 residues. With 0 bases removed from V and 5 bases from J, the gap between germline ends came to 17 bases. Germline assignment: CDR1 SGHAT and CDR2 FQNNGV.

The CDR3 protein is CASSVDLGNNEQFF. CDR3 in DNA: TGTGCCAGCAGCGTAGATTTGGGGAACAATGAGCAGTTCTTC. The genes are TRBV9 and TRBJ2-1; D gene uncertain. The CDR3 sequence is 14 residues long. Trimming stripped 0 bases from V and 5 bases from J, with 9 bases between. Germline V gene data show CDR1 as SGDLS and CDR2 as YYNGEE.

The V gene is TRBV12-3 or TRBV12-4, the J gene TRBJ2-5; the match to TRBD2 covers 7 bases. J was trimmed by 5 bases and V by 8 bases; bases with no gene match: 5. The CDR3 is 12 amino acids. The CDR3 DNA reads TGTGCCAGCTCCGGGGGGAATGAGACCCAGTACTTC. Amino acid sequence: CASSGGNETQYF.

J is TRBJ1-4 and V is TRBV2; 10 bases are shared with TRBD1. J was trimmed by 6 bases and V by 4 bases; bases with no gene match: 5. The germline CDR1 and CDR2 sequences are SNHLY and FYNNEI. The CDR3 is 15 amino acids. The CDR3 here is CASSGTGGPDEKLFF. The CDR3 DNA follows: TGTGCCAGCAGTGGGACAGGGGGACCCGATGAAAAACTGTTTTTT.

This rearrangement joins TRBV5-1 to TRBJ2-3, with TRBD1 identical over 7 bases. Germline CDR1 SGHRS, CDR2 YFSETQ. This CDR3 is 15 amino acids long. With V trimmed by 4 bases and J by 6 bases, 11 bases remained unmatched. The CDR3 spells CASSEPRTGADTQYF. CDR3 bases: TGCGCCAGCAGCGAACCTCGGACAGGTGCGGATACGCAGTATTTT. The whole variable domain, remainder taken from reference TRBV5-1 and TRBJ2-3, is KAGVTQTPRYLIKTRGQQVTLSCSPISGHRSVSWYQQTPGQGLQFLFEYFSETQRNKGNFPGRFSGRQFSNSRSEMNVSTLELGDSALYLCASSEPRTGADTQYFGPGTRLTVL.

CDR3 residues: CSAGSGDYTF. The CDR3 DNA is TGCAGTGCTGGTTCCGGGGACTACACCTTC. The J gene is TRBJ1-2, the V gene TRBV20-1, with unresolved D. This CDR3 comprises 10 residues. Germline V gene sequence: CDR1 DFQATT, CDR2 SNEGSKA (reference sequence). V shed 5 bases and J shed 10 bases, with 11 bases lying between them.

The V call is TRBV28, the J call TRBJ1-5, with TRBD1 matching 8 bases. The germline V gene has CDR1 MDHEN and CDR2 SYDVKM. The V segment lost 3 bases and the J segment 4 bases; nucleotides outside the gene matches: 5. The CDR3 is 15 residues long. The CDR3 reads CASSFMDRENQPQHF. CDR3 in DNA: TGTGCCAGCAGTTTCATGGACAGGGAAAATCAGCCCCAGCATTTT. The entire variable domain, with the rest obtained from reference TRBV28 and TRBJ1-5, is as follows: DVKVTQSSRYLVKRTGEKVFLECVQDMDHENMFWYRQDPGLGLRLIYFSYDVKMKEKGDIPEGYSVSREKKERFSLILESASTNQTSMYLCASSFMDRENQPQHFGDGTRLSIL.

This clone was found once. J is TRBJ1-3 and V is TRBV4-1, with a possible D match to TRBD1 (5 bases). Trimming removed 1 base at V and 3 bases at J, with 16 bases between. The CDR3 sequence is 17 residues long. Germline values: CDR1 MGHRA, CDR2 YSYEKL. The CDR3 DNA reads TGCGCCAGCAGCCAAGGACCCGCCAGACAGATTGGAAACACCATATATTTT. Residues: CASSQGPARQIGNTIYF.

The V call is TRBV6-2 or TRBV6-3, the J call TRBJ1-1; D uncertain. V was pared by 0 bases and J by 6 bases, with 17 bases between. The CDR3 has 16 amino acids. CDR1 MNHEY and CDR2 SVGEGT come from the germline V gene. Written as DNA, the CDR3 is TGTGCCAGCAGTTACTCGTTTAGTAGTGTGTCGCCTGAAGCTTTCTTT. Residues: CASSYSFSSVSPEAFF.

The rearrangement links TRBV6-2 or TRBV6-3 to TRBJ1-2, with a possible D match to TRBD1 (6 bases). There are 12 residues in the CDR3. Deletions cut 4 bases from V and 10 bases from J, with 13 bases between. CDR1 and CDR2 (germline): MNHEY, SVGEGT. The CDR3 DNA sequence: TGTGCCAGCAGTTCAAGCGGGGGGCACTACACCTTC. Translation: CASSSSGGHYTF.

The chain couples TRBV6-1 to TRBJ1-2; D gene uncertain. Trimming took off 3 bases at V and 0 bases at J, with 11 bases between the two ends. CDR3 length: 15 amino acids. Germline V lookup: CDR1 MNHNS, CDR2 SASEGT. The CDR3 region is CASSEFGRTNYGYTF. CDR3 coding DNA: TGTGCCAGCAGTGAGTTTGGAAGGACTAACTATGGCTACACCTTC.

A single count supports this clone. The chain carries TRBV23-1 and TRBJ1-5; D perhaps matches TRBD1 (5 bases). TRBV23-1 is marked as an open reading frame, function uncertain. The length of the CDR3 is 17 residues. V lost 2 bases to trimming and J lost 8 bases, with 22 bases between them. The CDR3 is CASSQPPPGVRFKPQHF. Here the CDR3 DNA reads TGCGCCAGCAGTCAACCGCCCCCGGGGGTGCGGTTTAAGCCCCAGCATTTT.

V usage is TRBV7-3 and J usage is TRBJ2-2; no reliable D call. Germline values: CDR1 SGHTA, CDR2 FQGTGA. There are 12 residues in the CDR3. Between the trimmed V and J ends, which lost 5 bases and 1 base, there was a span of 2 bases. The CDR3 region is CASSLNTGELFF. In DNA, the CDR3 is TGTGCCAGCAGCCTGAACACCGGGGAGCTGTTTTTT.